This T cell receptor (beta chain) derives from a study of shared clonotypes between healthy human individuals. Trimming stripped 2 bases from V and 1 base from J, with 18 bases between. The CDR3 runs to 17 residues. Germline CDR1 KGHSH, CDR2 LQKENI. As to this clone: Its cognate antigen is unknown.

Whole-study results and caveats: Estimated richness was generally greater in naive than memory subsets.

Clones were sequenced by immunoSEQ multiplex PCR, and TCRdb holds only the in-frame ones, with some missing. The top ten clones hold approximately 0.3% of a sample with about 380,000 clones, roughly 96% of them seen once. This chain joins TRBV18 and TRBJ2-7; D is possibly TRBD1 (6 bases). Sequencing used memory CD8+ T cells sorted from blood. Regarding subset: CD45RO+ cells pooled with CCR7-negative TemRA cells. The sequence derives from a man aged 30 to 45 in good health. In DNA, the CDR3 is TGTGCCAGCTCACCAAATCCAGGGGCGGTAGGTTCCTACGAGCAGTACTTC. Residues: CASSPNPGAVGSYEQYF.